A single T cell receptor (beta chain) is shown here with its context. This CDR3 has 14 residues. Trimming cost V 4 bases and J 10 bases; bases outside gene matches: 11. Germline V gene sequence: CDR1 MNHEY, CDR2 SMNVEV (reference sequence). The entry originates in a study of cytomegalovirus exposure and HLA in healthy donors. The PCR was carried out with 60 Vbeta primers and 13 Jbeta primers. Libraries were prepared by immunoSEQ multiplex PCR; TCRdb keeps only in-frame clonotypes and omits some of them. The repertoire includes 150,000 to 200,000 clones, around 84% of them detected once, and under 2% sits in the top ten.

This chain uses TRBV27 with TRBJ1-2, with 8 bases matching TRBD1. Input material: PBMCs. The sequence was collected from a man aged 18 to 30 in good health and CMV-seronegative. The CDR3 DNA follows: TGTGCCAGCAGTTACGGGGACAGGCCTGGGGACTACACCTTC. Translated, it gives CASSYGDRPGDYTF.